One sample yielded the 22 T cell receptor beta chains listed below, sequenced in a study of T cell changes during pregnancy in multiple sclerosis. The table came from immunoSEQ multiplex PCR; TCRdb's copy has only in-frame clones and leaves some out. The sample includes roughly 60,000 clones, less than 95% seen only once; the top ten take about 2%. The specimen comprised peripheral blood, sampled in the second trimester of pregnancy. The receptor source for this set is a female donor in good health, enrolled as a control in a pregnancy study.

This chain connects TRBV6-1 to TRBJ1-1, with D perhaps TRBD1 (5 bases). Trimming took off 2 bases at V and 0 bases at J, with 10 bases between the two ends. The CDR3 is made up of 15 amino acids. Per germline, CDR1 MNHNS and CDR2 SASEGT. The CDR3 sequence: CASSEQGFVNTEAFF. As DNA, the CDR3 is TGTGCCAGCAGTGAACAGGGCTTCGTGAACACTGAAGCTTTCTTT.

The chain carries TRBV7-9 and TRBJ1-1, with a possible D match to TRBD1 (5 bases). The V and J ends lost 1 base and 11 bases respectively, with 14 bases between them. Germline V gene sequence: CDR1 SEHNR, CDR2 FQNEAQ (reference sequence). This CDR3 is 13 amino acids long. The CDR3 loop reads CASSLGAGQWAFF. CDR3 nucleotides: TGTGCCAGCAGCTTAGGCGCAGGGCAATGGGCTTTCTTT.

This chain links TRBV6-5 with TRBJ1-2; D may be TRBD1 (5 bases). The CDR3 totals 15 residues. V was pared by 2 bases and J by 3 bases, with 13 bases between. Germline CDR1 MNHEY, CDR2 SVGAGI. CDR3: CASSYGGSVDYGYTF. In DNA form, the CDR3 reads TGTGCCAGCAGTTACGGGGGGTCAGTGGACTATGGCTACACCTTC.

This chain links TRBV27 with TRBJ2-7; D gene ambiguous. Trimming pared 5 bases from V and 3 bases from J, leaving 2 bases between. This CDR3 region has 10 residues. CDR1 MNHEY and CDR2 SMNVEV come from the germline V gene (reference sequence). CDR3 protein: CASSLYEQYF. In nucleotides, the CDR3 is TGTGCCAGCAGTCTCTACGAGCAGTACTTC.

The gene calls are TRBV5-6 and TRBJ2-7; 7 bases map to TRBD1. This CDR3 is built from 13 residues. Germline V gives CDR1 SGHDT, CDR2 YYEEEE. V lost 4 bases, J lost 5 bases, and 6 bases stayed unmatched. This chain's CDR3 is CASSATTGDEQYF. For the CDR3, the DNA is TGTGCCAGCAGCGCCACCACAGGGGACGAGCAGTACTTC.

The chain combines TRBV6-1 with TRBJ2-7; D perhaps matches TRBD1 (6 bases). Per germline, CDR1 MNHNS and CDR2 SASEGT. This CDR3 has 15 residues. V was cut by 3 bases and J by 0 bases, with 12 bases left in between. CDR3 in DNA: TGTGCCAGCAGTGAGTTTACAGGGAACTCCTACGAGCAGTACTTC. Translating it yields CASSEFTGNSYEQYF.

V and J are TRBV7-9 and TRBJ2-3; 7 bases are a match to TRBD1. With 3 bases clipped from V and 1 base from J, the junction kept 4 bases outside the gene matches. Per germline, CDR1 SEHNR and CDR2 FQNEAQ (reference sequence). The length of the CDR3 is 15 residues. CDR3 residues: CASSLTGTGTDTQYF. The CDR3 region has the DNA TGTGCCAGCAGCTTGACAGGGACCGGCACAGATACGCAGTATTTT.

The chain carries TRBV19 and TRBJ2-5; 13 bases are shared with TRBD2. CDR3 size: 18 residues. The germline CDR1 and CDR2 sequences are LNHDA and SQIVND (reference sequence). Unmatched junction bases numbered 11, after V lost 3 bases and J lost 4 bases. For the CDR3, the DNA is TGTGCCAGTAGTATGGCCCGGACTAGCGGGAGCGTGGGAGAGACCCAGTACTTC. This gives the protein CASSMARTSGSVGETQYF. The full variable domain, its missing parts supplied by reference TRBV19 and TRBJ2-5, is DGGITQSPKYLFRKEGQNVTLSCEQNLNHDAMYWYRQDPGQGLRLIYYSQIVNDFQKGDIAEGYSVSREKKESFPLTVTSAQKNPTAFYLCASSMARTSGSVGETQYFGPGTRLLVL.

The chain carries TRBV7-2 and TRBJ1-1; D is unclear. Trimming stripped 4 bases from V and 8 bases from J, with 8 bases between. CDR1 is SGHTA and CDR2 is FQGNSA in the germline V gene. The CDR3 runs to 11 residues. CDR3 bases: TGTGCCAGCAGCTATAGCTTGGAAGCTTTCTTT. Its protein is CASSYSLEAFF.

V gene TRBV6-6 combines with J gene TRBJ1-2; TRBD1 agrees at 9 bases. Losses at the gene ends were 6 bases for V and 4 bases for J; bases not matched to a gene: 6. Per germline, CDR1 MNHNY and CDR2 SVGAGI (reference sequence). This CDR3 contains 14 residues. The CDR3 DNA reads TGTGCCAGCAGCCAACAGGGGGCCGGCTATGGCTACACCTTC. This sequence encodes CASSQQGAGYGYTF.

The chain links TRBV6-1 to TRBJ2-7; TRBD1 agrees at 8 bases. CDR1 and CDR2 (germline): MNHNS, SASEGT. V gave up 6 bases and J gave up 5 bases; unmatched junction bases: 12. The CDR3 consists of 15 residues. CDR3 DNA sequence: TGTGCCAGCAGGGCCCGACCGACAGGGGCGGACGAGCAGTACTTC. This encodes CASRARPTGADEQYF.

The chain links TRBV16 to TRBJ1-2, with 9 positions matching TRBD1. CDR1 is KGHSY, CDR2 FQNENV, per germline. The CDR3 consists of 15 residues. V was pared by 4 bases and J by 8 bases, with 11 bases of the junction left unmatched. The CDR3 region has the DNA TGTGCCAGCAGCCGCATCCCGGGACAGGGCGGGGGCTACACCTTC. Protein product: CASSRIPGQGGGYTF.

This chain uses TRBV5-6 with TRBJ2-2; D gene unclear. Germline CDR1 reads SGHDT; CDR2 reads YYEEEE. The V end lost 0 bases, the J end lost 7 bases, and 7 bases lay between the germline ends. This CDR3 contains 13 residues. Here the CDR3 reads CASSLGQNGELFF. In nucleotides, the CDR3 is TGTGCCAGCAGCTTGGGGCAAAACGGGGAGCTGTTTTTT. The full variable domain, rest sourced from reference TRBV5-6 and TRBJ2-2, is DAGVTQSPTHLIKTRGQQVTLRCSPKSGHDTVSWYQQALGQGPQFIFQYYEEEERQRGNFPDRFSGHQFPNYSSELNVNALLLGDSALYLCASSLGQNGELFFGEGSRLTVL.

The chain carries TRBV18 and TRBJ1-2, with 8 bases fitting TRBD1. CDR1 and CDR2 (germline): KGHSH, LQKENI. Trimming cost V 3 bases and J 8 bases; bases outside gene matches: 5. The CDR3 totals 13 residues. CDR3 protein: CASSPQGAKGYTF. CDR3 nucleotides: TGTGCCAGCTCACCTCAGGGGGCGAAAGGCTACACCTTC.

The rearrangement joins TRBV28 to TRBJ1-5; TRBD1 matches at 8 bases. Germline CDR1 reads MDHEN; CDR2 reads SYDVKM. Germline trimming cut 5 bases from V and 5 bases from J; bases unmatched to any gene: 11. The CDR3 has 16 amino acids. CDR3: CASSTPGQGVHQPQHF. In nucleotides, the CDR3 is TGTGCCAGCAGTACCCCCGGACAGGGAGTGCATCAGCCCCAGCATTTT. Drawing the rest from reference TRBV28 and TRBJ1-5, the complete variable domain is DVKVTQSSRYLVKRTGEKVFLECVQDMDHENMFWYRQDPGLGLRLIYFSYDVKMKEKGDIPEGYSVSREKKERFSLILESASTNQTSMYLCASSTPGQGVHQPQHFGDGTRLSIL.

The rearrangement uses TRBV7-8 and TRBJ2-1; D gene ambiguous. The germline V gene has CDR1 SGHVS and CDR2 FQNEAQ. The CDR3 has 12 residues. V lost 7 bases to trimming and J lost 7 bases, with 11 bases between them. The CDR3 nucleotides read TGTGCCAGCACCCTAACTTCGAATGAGCAGTTCTTC. Protein product: CASTLTSNEQFF. Variable domain in full (rest from reference TRBV7-8 and TRBJ2-1): GAGVSQSPRYKVAKRGQDVALRCDPISGHVSLFWYQQALGQGPEFLTYFQNEAQLDKSGLPSDRFFAERPEGSVSTLKIQRTQQEDSAVYLCASTLTSNEQFFGPGTRLTVL.

V and J are TRBV7-9 and TRBJ1-1, with D unresolved. The CDR3 has 15 amino acids. CDR1 is SEHNR and CDR2 is FQNEAQ in the germline V gene (reference sequence). V was shortened by 5 bases and J by 1 base, with 14 bases between the two germline ends. The CDR3 sequence: CASSPGGHTNTEAFF. The DNA of the CDR3 is TGTGCCAGCAGCCCAGGCGGGCACACGAACACTGAAGCTTTCTTT.

This chain joins TRBV4-1 and TRBJ2-7, with 8 bases identical to TRBD1. Unmatched junction bases numbered 7, after V lost 4 bases and J lost 5 bases. The CDR3 runs to 14 residues. CDR1 and CDR2 (germline): MGHRA, YSYEKL. The chain's CDR3 is CASSLGQVIHEQYF. The CDR3 coding sequence is TGCGCCAGCAGCCTGGGACAGGTGATCCACGAGCAGTACTTC.

For the CDR3, the DNA is TGTGCCAGTAGTGTACAGGGGTACACTGAAGCTTTCTTT. Translated: CASSVQGYTEAFF. The V call is TRBV19, the J call TRBJ1-1, with 7 bases that match TRBD1. The germline CDR1 and CDR2 sequences are LNHDA and SQIVND (reference sequence). The CDR3 has 13 amino acids. J gave up 3 bases and V 5 bases, and 3 bases lay outside the gene matches.

This chain uses TRBV20-1 with TRBJ1-1; D gene unclear. This CDR3 has 11 amino acids. The V end lost 6 bases, the J end lost 4 bases, and 9 bases lay between the germline ends. Germline CDR1 and CDR2: DFQATT and SNEGSKA (reference sequence). The CDR3 DNA is TGCAGTGCAACTTCTATCACTGAAGCTTTCTTT. It translates to CSATSITEAFF.

J is TRBJ2-7 and V is TRBV7-2; TRBD2 matches at 9 bases. The CDR3 length is 16 residues. Losses at the gene ends were 5 bases for V and 5 bases for J; bases not matched to a gene: 13. Germline values: CDR1 SGHTA, CDR2 FQGNSA. The CDR3 protein is CASSHPAGTSFHEQYF. CDR3 DNA: TGTGCCAGCAGCCATCCCGCCGGGACTAGCTTTCACGAGCAGTACTTC.

V is TRBV4-2 and J is TRBJ2-1, with 7 bases identical to TRBD2. This CDR3 has 14 amino acids. V lost 7 bases and J lost 4; bases outside the gene matches: 7. The germline V gene has CDR1 LGHNA and CDR2 YNFKEQ. The CDR3 loop is CASTAGDAYNEQFF. The CDR3 nucleotides read TGTGCCAGCACCGCGGGAGATGCGTACAATGAGCAGTTCTTC.